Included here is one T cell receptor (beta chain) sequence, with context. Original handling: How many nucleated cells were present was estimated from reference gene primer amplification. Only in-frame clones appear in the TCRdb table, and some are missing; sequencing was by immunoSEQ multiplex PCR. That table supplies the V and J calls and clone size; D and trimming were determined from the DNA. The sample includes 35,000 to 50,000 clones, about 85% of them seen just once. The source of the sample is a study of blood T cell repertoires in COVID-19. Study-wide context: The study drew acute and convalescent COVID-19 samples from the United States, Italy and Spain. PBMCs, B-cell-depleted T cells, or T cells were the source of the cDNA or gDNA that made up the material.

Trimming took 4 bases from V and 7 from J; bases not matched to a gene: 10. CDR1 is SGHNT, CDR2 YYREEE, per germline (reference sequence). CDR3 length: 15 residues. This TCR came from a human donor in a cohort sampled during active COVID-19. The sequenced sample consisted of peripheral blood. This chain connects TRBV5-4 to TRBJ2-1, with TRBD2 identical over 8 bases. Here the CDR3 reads CASSPRAGAGNEQFF. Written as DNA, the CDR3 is TGTGCCAGCAGCCCGAGAGCGGGGGCGGGGAATGAGCAGTTCTTC.